The sequence of this T cell receptor (beta chain) was determined in a study of cytomegalovirus exposure and HLA in healthy donors. Study-level points and caveats: CMV antigen specificity of three CMV-associated chains was confirmed in vitro.

Trimming took off 4 bases at V and 4 bases at J, with 15 bases between the two ends. There are 15 residues in the CDR3. Germline V gives CDR1 SGHRS, CDR2 YFSETQ. PCR amplification relied on 60 Vbeta primers (plus 13 Jbeta primers). The method was immunoSEQ multiplex PCR; TCRdb's version includes in-frame clones alone and lacks a portion of them. The data show more than 130,000 clones, 60% to 80% seen once. In this sample, this clone turned up once. The antigen is undetermined. The TCR comes from a male donor in good health and CMV-seronegative. This sequence joins TRBV5-1 and TRBJ1-3; tentative D call: TRBD1 (6 bases). Specimen: PBMCs. CDR3 residues: CASSEGHLTGNTIYF. CDR3 DNA: TGCGCCAGCAGCGAGGGACATTTGACAGGAAACACCATATATTTT.